These 10 T cell receptor beta chains were all obtained from the same sample, sequenced in a study of blood T cell repertoires in COVID-19. The method was immunoSEQ multiplex PCR; TCRdb's version includes in-frame clones alone and lacks a portion of them. The top ten clones hold roughly 2.9% of a sample with fewer than 300,000 clones, about 86% of them seen once. The sequenced material came from peripheral blood. The receptor source for this set is a woman aged 55-69 years with active or convalescent COVID-19.

The rearrangement joins TRBV9 to TRBJ2-7; 10 bases are a match to TRBD1. Germline trimming cut 2 bases from V and 6 bases from J; bases unmatched to any gene: 8. Germline V gives CDR1 SGDLS, CDR2 YYNGEE. The CDR3 contains 15 residues. The CDR3 nucleotides are TGTGCCAGCAGCGTTGGACAGGGGGTTCCAGGCGAGCAGTACTTC. The encoded protein is CASSVGQGVPGEQYF.

The chain links TRBV7-9 to TRBJ1-5; 8 nucleotides line up with TRBD1. Germline CDR1 and CDR2: SEHNR and FQNEAQ (reference sequence). This CDR3 is 15 amino acids long. With V trimmed by 3 bases and J by 2 bases, 3 bases remained unmatched. The CDR3 protein is CASSLDRDGNQPQHF. For the CDR3, the DNA is TGTGCCAGCAGCTTGGACAGGGATGGCAATCAGCCCCAGCATTTT.

This rearrangement joins TRBV11-3 to TRBJ2-3; the D is unclear. Trimming removed 1 base at V and 2 bases at J, with 4 bases between. In germline, CDR1 is SGHNT, CDR2 YENEEA. This CDR3 is built from 13 residues. The CDR3 loop is CASSLVFTDTQYF. CDR3 coding DNA: TGTGCCAGCAGCTTAGTCTTCACAGATACGCAGTATTTT.

The rearrangement joins TRBV10-3 to TRBJ2-3; 7 positions match TRBD1. This CDR3 spans 15 amino acids. Trimming cost V 3 bases and J 5 bases; bases outside gene matches: 8. CDR1 and CDR2 (germline): ENHRY, SYGVKD. The CDR3 spells CAISERQGDRDTQYF. The CDR3 DNA sequence: TGTGCCATCAGTGAAAGGCAGGGGGATAGAGATACGCAGTATTTT.

The chain has TRBV19 and TRBJ2-7; a possible D gene is TRBD1 (6 bases). The CDR3 totals 15 residues. V lost 0 bases and J 3 bases, leaving 12 bases between the germline ends. Germline V gives CDR1 LNHDA, CDR2 SQIVND (reference sequence). The CDR3 DNA reads TGTGCCAGTAGTATAGAGGGGACACCAGTCTACGAGCAGTACTTC. This gives the protein CASSIEGTPVYEQYF.

The genes are TRBV19 and TRBJ1-2; the D is unclear. Per germline, CDR1 LNHDA and CDR2 SQIVND (reference sequence). With 2 bases removed from V and 4 bases from J, the gap between germline ends came to 8 bases. This CDR3 contains 13 residues. This CDR3 is CASSIFEGYGYTF. CDR3 bases: TGTGCCAGTAGTATATTTGAGGGCTATGGCTACACCTTC.

This clone appeared a few times. This chain uses TRBV11-2 with TRBJ1-6; D unclear. Germline values: CDR1 SGHAT, CDR2 FQNNGV. CDR3 size: 15 residues. The germline V and J ends were trimmed by 8 bases and 7 bases, with 18 bases remaining between them. CDR3 DNA: TGTGCCAGCCGGGAAGGGCCGATAGCAAATTCACCCCTCCACTTT. Encoded protein: CASREGPIANSPLHF.

This clone was seen only once. A junction boundary mismatches the germline segment, possibly from a read error. The chain is built from TRBV7-7 and TRBJ1-1; D gene uncertain. The germline V gene has CDR1 SSHAT and CDR2 FNYEAQ (reference sequence). This CDR3 region has 14 residues. CDR3 sequence reads: CASSLIHGDTEAFF. The CDR3 DNA is TGTGCTAGCAGCCTAATTCACGGGGACACTGAAGCTTTCTTT.

V usage is TRBV3-1 (or the pseudogene TRBV3-2) and J usage is TRBJ1-1; 8 bases are shared with TRBD1. Germline V lookup: CDR1 LGHDT, CDR2 YNNKEL (reference sequence). This CDR3 has 20 amino acids. The J segment lost 0 bases and the V segment lost 1 base, leaving 16 bases of the junction unmatched. CDR3 bases: TGTGCCAGCAGCCAAGTTTCTTCACAGGGGGTAACATACATGAACACTGAAGCTTTCTTT. Protein sequence: CASSQVSSQGVTYMNTEAFF.

The rearrangement joins TRBV28 to TRBJ1-3, with D maybe TRBD1 (6 bases). The germline V gene has CDR1 MDHEN and CDR2 SYDVKM. V was cut by 6 bases and J by 0 bases, with 9 bases left in between. This CDR3 has 14 amino acids. In DNA, the CDR3 is TGTGCCAGCAGCCGGGACAACTCTGGAAACACCATATATTTT. Its translation: CASSRDNSGNTIYF.